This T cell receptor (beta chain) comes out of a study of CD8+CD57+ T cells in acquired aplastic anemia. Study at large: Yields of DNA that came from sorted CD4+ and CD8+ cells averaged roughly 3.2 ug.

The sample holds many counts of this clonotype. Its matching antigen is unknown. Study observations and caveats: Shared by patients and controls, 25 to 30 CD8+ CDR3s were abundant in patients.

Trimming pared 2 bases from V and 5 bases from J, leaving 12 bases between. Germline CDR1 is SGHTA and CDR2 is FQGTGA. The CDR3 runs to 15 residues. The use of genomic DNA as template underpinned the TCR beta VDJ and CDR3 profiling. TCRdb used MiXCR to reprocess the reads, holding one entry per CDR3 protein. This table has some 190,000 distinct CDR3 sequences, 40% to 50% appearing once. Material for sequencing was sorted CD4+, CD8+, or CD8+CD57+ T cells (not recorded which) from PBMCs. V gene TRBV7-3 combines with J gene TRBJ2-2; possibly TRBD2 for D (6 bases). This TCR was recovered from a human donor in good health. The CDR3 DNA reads TGTGCCAGCAGCTTACGACTAGAGGGTACCGGGGAGCTGTTTTTT. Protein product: CASSLRLEGTGELFF.